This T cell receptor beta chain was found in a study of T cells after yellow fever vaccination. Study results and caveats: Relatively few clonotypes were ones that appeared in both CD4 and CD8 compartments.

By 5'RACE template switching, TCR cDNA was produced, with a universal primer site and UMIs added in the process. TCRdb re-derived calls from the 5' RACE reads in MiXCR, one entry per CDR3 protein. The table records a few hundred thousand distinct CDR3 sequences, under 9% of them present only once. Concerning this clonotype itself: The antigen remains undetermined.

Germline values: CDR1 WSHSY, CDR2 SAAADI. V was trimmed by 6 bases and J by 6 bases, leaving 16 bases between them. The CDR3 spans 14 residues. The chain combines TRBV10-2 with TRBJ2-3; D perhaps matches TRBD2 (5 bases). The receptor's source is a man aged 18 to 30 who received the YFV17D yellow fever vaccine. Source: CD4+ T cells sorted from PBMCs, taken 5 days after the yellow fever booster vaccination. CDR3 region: CASSTQPREDTQYF. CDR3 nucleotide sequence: TGCGCCAGCAGCACCCAACCAAGGGAGGATACGCAGTATTTT.